This T cell receptor beta chain is from a study of identical twins. V gave up 6 bases and J gave up 5 bases; unmatched junction bases: 9. The CDR3 is 14 residues long. From germline, CDR1 is DFQATT and CDR2 SNEGSKA (reference sequence). This clonotype was seen more than once but under ten times. Template switching, a step in the protocol, added a universal primer site, and cDNA carried unique molecular identifiers. TCRdb reprocessed the 5' RACE reads via MiXCR and lists one record per CDR3 protein. The sample has 500,000 or so distinct CDR3 sequences; 22% are singletons. A further study also used this sample, focusing on T cells expressing NK-cell markers. In that study: Sequencing of TCR beta repertoires drew on sorted CD3+CD56+NKG2C+, CD3+CD56+NKG2C- and CD3+CD56-NKG2C+ T cells. Several donors' CD3+CD56-NKG2C+ cells were dominated by the same clonotypes.

The receptor comes from a young woman in good health. The J gene is TRBJ2-3, the V gene TRBV20-1, with 9 bases matching TRBD2. The sample consisted of CD4+ T cells sorted from blood. For the CDR3, the DNA is TGCAGTGCCGGTAGCGGGAGTAGGATAGATACGCAGTATTTT. It is translated as CSAGSGSRIDTQYF.